This entry features one TCR beta chain sequence. The entry originates in a study of cytomegalovirus exposure and HLA in healthy donors. The repertoire was sequenced with immunoSEQ multiplex PCR; TCRdb's copy has only in-frame clones and lacks some. Of under 75,000 clones in the sample, around 97% were seen once. The CDR3 totals 14 residues. Germline assignment: CDR1 SGHNT and CDR2 YYREEE (reference sequence). V was clipped by 4 bases and J by 6 bases, with 17 bases between them. The sample comprised PBMCs. V usage is TRBV5-4 and J usage is TRBJ2-7; a weak D match, TRBD1 (5 bases). The source is a woman between 18 and 29 years old in good health and CMV-seropositive. The CDR3 loop is CASSPQRGDREQYF. CDR3 in DNA: TGTGCCAGCAGCCCCCAAAGGGGTGACCGCGAGCAGTACTTC.